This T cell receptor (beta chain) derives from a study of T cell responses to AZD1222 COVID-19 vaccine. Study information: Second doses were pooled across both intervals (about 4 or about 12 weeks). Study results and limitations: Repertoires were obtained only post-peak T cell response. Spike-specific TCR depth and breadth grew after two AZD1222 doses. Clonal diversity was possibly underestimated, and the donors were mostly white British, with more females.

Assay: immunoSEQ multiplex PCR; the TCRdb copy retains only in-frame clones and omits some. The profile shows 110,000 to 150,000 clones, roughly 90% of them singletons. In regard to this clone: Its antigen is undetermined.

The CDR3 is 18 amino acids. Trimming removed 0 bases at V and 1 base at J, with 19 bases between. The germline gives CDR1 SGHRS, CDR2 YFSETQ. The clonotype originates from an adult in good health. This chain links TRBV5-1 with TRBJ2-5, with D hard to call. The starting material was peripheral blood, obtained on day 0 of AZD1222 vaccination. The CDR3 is CASSLVWRLDPGQETQYF. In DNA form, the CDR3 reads TGCGCCAGCAGCTTGGTATGGCGATTAGACCCCGGCCAAGAGACCCAGTACTTC.